This T cell receptor beta chain was profiled in a study of post-analysis software for immune sequencing data (dated by TCRdb to the mid-2010s). For the wider study: Disease courses on record covered relapsing-remitting, secondary progressive and progressive-relapsing multiple sclerosis, though some patients had no subtype annotation. The patient repertoires were compared against some twelve previously published healthy control repertoires obtained from donors aged roughly 6 to 25 years. A subset of samples was prepared in parallel using single-end sample barcoding, then pooled and co-amplified after Illumina adapter ligation.

Study-wide findings and limitations: The control group was slightly older than the multiple sclerosis patient group. Four or five TRBV segments, including TRBV5-6, TRBV5-1 and TRBV20-1, were significantly more frequent in patients than controls. Direct clustering with F measure showed strong co-clustering of samples prepared in the same batch, prompting a batch-effect correction. Significantly lower normalized Chao1 diversity was found in multiple sclerosis patients than in controls, suggesting substantial peripheral T-cell clonal expansion.

This clonotype was seen only a few times. The clone's antigen remains unknown. Base qualities are not at hand, and no much larger clone is one base apart. TCR beta repertoires were profiled from peripheral blood of roughly 13 young patients with multiple sclerosis to demonstrate the VDJtools post-analysis software. Multiple sclerosis patients were children and adolescents aged 6 to 15 years. Libraries were made using PCR. The instrument given in TCRdb is Illumina HiSeq 2500. To reduce PCR and sequencing biases, unique molecular identifiers were built into the TCR beta cDNA libraries. Roughly 500,000 cDNA molecules were obtained for every 1 to 10 million input T cells, so each molecule roughly corresponded to one T cell. Patient libraries were prepared and sequenced with the same protocol used for the earlier healthy control dataset. Samples belonging to the same batch were prepared together, multiplexed and sequenced on a shared HiSeq lane. From the authors' description of their analysis: MIGEC handled the raw barcoded reads, throwing out single-read molecular identifier groups before consensus assembly and CDR3 extraction. VDJtools was used for post-analysis of the clonotype tables, with diversity normalized by down-sampling every dataset to the smallest sample size. In repertoire overlap clustering, CDR3 amino acid sequences, but not nucleotide sequences, were matched to correct batch-related cross-sample contamination. TCRdb itself trimmed the public reads at Q25 with fastp, ran MiXCR and retained productive beta chains. CDR3 protein sequences are deduplicated, and each keeps its most common genes and DNA. TCRdb's processing, not the authors', yielded these V and J calls. For this sample there are 450,000 or so distinct CDR3 sequences; approximately 46% appear just once. About 12% of the sample is taken by the ten largest.

The CDR3 sequence holds 15 residues, the cysteine and phenylalanine included. CDR3 DNA is the only sequence kept; it has 45 bases, read in frame from the first base. The germline V gene yields ENHRY for CDR1 and SYGVKD for CDR2. Germline trimming amounts to 6 bases on V and 1 base on J, with 8 as the count of junction bases outside the gene matches. The sample comprised blood. The sequence came from a girl under 18 with multiple sclerosis. The chain is assembled from TRBV10-3 and TRBJ2-7, with 8 central nucleotides matching TRBD1. Here the CDR3 is given as CAIRETGVVSYEQYF. The DNA sequence is given as TGTGCCATCAGAGAGACAGGGGTTGTGTCCTACGAGCAGTACTTC.